This T cell receptor beta chain emerged from a study of tumor-infiltrating lymphocytes in primary liver carcinoma. Overall study findings and caveats: Compared with tumor region pairs, tumor-adjacent and tumor-blood pairs overlapped less. Blood had a significantly lower top-250-clone fraction than tumors did (p = 0.039). Unsorted bulk samples meant CD4+ and CD8+ repertoires went uncompared.

CDR3 length: 15 residues. Researchers drew blood RNA from unsorted whole blood and extracted germline DNA as well. This clonotype appeared once. Its antigen is unknown. A much larger clone sits a single nucleotide away, making a read error possible. Synthesis of TCR beta cDNA was carried out from about 0.55 ug total RNA with a constant-region primer. Libraries of TCR beta came from three nested multiplex PCR rounds with slightly modified ARM-PCR. Primers for the first two PCR rounds were TRBV1-TRBV30 forward primers and a C-beta reverse primer (roughly 10 cycles per round). One entry per CDR3 protein, called by TCRdb with MiXCR from the multiplex PCR reads. The sample includes approximately 330,000 distinct CDR3 sequences, less than 75% of them seen just once.

V gene TRBV12-3 or TRBV12-4 combines with J gene TRBJ2-1; 8 bases align to TRBD2. The sample consisted of peripheral blood. The clonotype was recovered from a man in his forties with primary liver carcinoma and hepatitis B virus infection. In DNA, the CDR3 is TGTGTCAGCAGTAATACCGGGACTAGACCCAATGAGCAGTTCTTC. Translating it yields CVSSNTGTRPNEQFF.